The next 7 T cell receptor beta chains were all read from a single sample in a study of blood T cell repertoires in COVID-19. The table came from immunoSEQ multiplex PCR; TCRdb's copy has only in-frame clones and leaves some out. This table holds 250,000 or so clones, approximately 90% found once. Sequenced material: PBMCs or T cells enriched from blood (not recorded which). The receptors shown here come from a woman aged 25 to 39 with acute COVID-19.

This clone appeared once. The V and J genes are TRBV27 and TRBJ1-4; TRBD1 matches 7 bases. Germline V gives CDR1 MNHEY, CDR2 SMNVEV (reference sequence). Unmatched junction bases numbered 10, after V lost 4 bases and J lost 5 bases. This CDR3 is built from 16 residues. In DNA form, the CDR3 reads TGTGCCAGCAGTTCCTTCGCACAGGGGCGGAATGAAAAACTGTTTTTT. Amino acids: CASSSFAQGRNEKLFF.

The CDR3 nucleotides are TGTGCCAGCAGTTTCTTGGGGGCTGGAGGTGAAAAACTGTTTTTT. Translation gives CASSFLGAGGEKLFF. The gene calls are TRBV6-6 and TRBJ1-4; maybe TRBD1 (6 bases). CDR3 size: 15 residues. Trimming pared 4 bases from V and 7 bases from J, leaving 16 bases between. In germline, CDR1 is MNHNY, CDR2 SVGAGI (reference sequence).

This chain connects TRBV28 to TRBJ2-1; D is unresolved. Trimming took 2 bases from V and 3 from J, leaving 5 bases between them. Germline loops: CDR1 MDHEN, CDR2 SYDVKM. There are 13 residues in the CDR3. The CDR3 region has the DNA TGTGCCAGCAGTTTAGTAGACTACAATGAGCAGTTCTTC. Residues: CASSLVDYNEQFF.

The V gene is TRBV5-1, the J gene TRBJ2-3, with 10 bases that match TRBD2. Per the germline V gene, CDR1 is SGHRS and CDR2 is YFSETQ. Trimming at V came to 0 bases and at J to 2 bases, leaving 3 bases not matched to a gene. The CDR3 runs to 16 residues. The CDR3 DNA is TGCGCCAGCAGCTTGGTCCTAGCGGGGGACACAGATACGCAGTATTTT. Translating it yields CASSLVLAGDTDTQYF. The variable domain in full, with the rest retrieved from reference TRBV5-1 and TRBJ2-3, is KAGVTQTPRYLIKTRGQQVTLSCSPISGHRSVSWYQQTPGQGLQFLFEYFSETQRNKGNFPGRFSGRQFSNSRSEMNVSTLELGDSALYLCASSLVLAGDTDTQYFGPGTRLTVL.

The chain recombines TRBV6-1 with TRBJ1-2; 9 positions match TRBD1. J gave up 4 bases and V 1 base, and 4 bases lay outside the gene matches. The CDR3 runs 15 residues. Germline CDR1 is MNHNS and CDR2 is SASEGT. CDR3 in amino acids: CASSEVTGGTYGYTF. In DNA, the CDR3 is TGTGCCAGCAGTGAAGTTACAGGGGGCACCTATGGCTACACCTTC.

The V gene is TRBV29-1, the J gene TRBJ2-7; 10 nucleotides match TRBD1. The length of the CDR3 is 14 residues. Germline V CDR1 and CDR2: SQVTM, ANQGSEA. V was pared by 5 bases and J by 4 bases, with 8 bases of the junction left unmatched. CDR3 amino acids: CSVRTGGVEYEQYF. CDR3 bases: TGCAGCGTTCGGACAGGGGGGGTTGAATACGAGCAGTACTTC.

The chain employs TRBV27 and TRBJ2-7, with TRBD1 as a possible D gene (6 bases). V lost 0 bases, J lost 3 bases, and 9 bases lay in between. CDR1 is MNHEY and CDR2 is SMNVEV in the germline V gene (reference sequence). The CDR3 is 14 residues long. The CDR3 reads CASSLSGTLYEQYF. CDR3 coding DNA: TGTGCCAGCAGTTTATCCGGGACACTCTACGAGCAGTACTTC.